This T cell receptor beta chain was captured in a study of shared clonotypes between healthy human individuals. Generated by immunoSEQ multiplex PCR, the TCRdb table keeps only in-frame clones and is missing some. The sample includes 550,000 to 650,000 clones, approximately 96% of them seen just once. Germline assignment: CDR1 MGHRA and CDR2 YSYEKL. The CDR3 runs 16 residues. To note about this clone: What it binds is not known.

Study results and limitations: Non-shared clonotypes had lower generation probabilities than clonotypes shared by all four sorted-subset donors. Larger richness was generally estimated for naive than memory subsets.

CD8 cells classed as naive were CD45RO-negative and positively selected for CCR7, excluding terminally differentiated effector memory CD45RA+ cells. The origin of this receptor is a woman aged 25-40 years in good health. V gene TRBV4-1 combines with J gene TRBJ2-5; D is undetermined. The DNA end lines up better with TRBJ2-7; the J call may be wrong. The sample consisted of naive CD8+ T cells sorted from blood. As DNA, the CDR3 is TGCGCCAGCAGCCCCATTCGCGGCCGGCTGATCTACGAGCAGTACTTC. Its translation: CASSPIRGRLIYEQYF.